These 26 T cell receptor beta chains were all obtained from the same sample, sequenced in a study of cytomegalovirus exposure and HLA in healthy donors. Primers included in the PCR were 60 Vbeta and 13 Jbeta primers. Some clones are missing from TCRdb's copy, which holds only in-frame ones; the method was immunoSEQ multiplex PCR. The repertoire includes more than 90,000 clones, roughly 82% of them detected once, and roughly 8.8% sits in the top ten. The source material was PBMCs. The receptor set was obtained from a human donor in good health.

CDR3 loop: CASSSTGTLNTEAFF. In nucleotides, the CDR3 is TGTGCCAGCAGCTCCACCGGGACTTTGAACACTGAAGCTTTCTTT. The gene calls are TRBV7-2 and TRBJ1-1; a weak D match, TRBD1 (5 bases). Trimming pared 4 bases from V and 0 bases from J, leaving 12 bases between. Germline V gene sequence: CDR1 SGHTA, CDR2 FQGNSA. The CDR3 runs to 15 residues.

The CDR3 DNA reads as TGTGCCAGCAGTTATGTGGGGCAGGCGATTAACTATGGCTACACCTTC. Its translation is CASSYVGQAINYGYTF. V usage is TRBV6-5 and J usage is TRBJ1-2; TRBD1 is a possible D gene (5 bases). Trimming shortened V by 3 bases and J by 1 base, and 15 bases separated the two germline ends. The germline V gene has CDR1 MNHEY and CDR2 SVGAGI. This CDR3 is built from 16 residues.

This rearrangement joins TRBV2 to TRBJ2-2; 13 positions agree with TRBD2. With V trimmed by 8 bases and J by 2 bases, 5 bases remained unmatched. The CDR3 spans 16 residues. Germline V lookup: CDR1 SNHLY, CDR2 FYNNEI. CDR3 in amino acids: CASSGLAGANTGELFF. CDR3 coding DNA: TGTGCCAGCTCAGGACTAGCGGGGGCCAACACCGGGGAGCTGTTTTTT.

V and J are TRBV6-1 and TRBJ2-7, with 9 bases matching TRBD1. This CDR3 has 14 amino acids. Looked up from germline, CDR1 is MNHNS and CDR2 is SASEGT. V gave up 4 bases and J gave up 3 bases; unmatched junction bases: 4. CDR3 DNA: TGTGCCAGCAGTGGCGGGACAGGGCTCTACGAGCAGTACTTC. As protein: CASSGGTGLYEQYF.

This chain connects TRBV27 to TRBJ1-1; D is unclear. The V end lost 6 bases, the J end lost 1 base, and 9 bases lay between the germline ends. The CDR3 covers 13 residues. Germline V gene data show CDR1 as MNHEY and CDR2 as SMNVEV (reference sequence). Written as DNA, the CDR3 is TGTGCCAGCAGCCTCCGAGGGAACACTGAAGCTTTCTTT. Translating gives CASSLRGNTEAFF.

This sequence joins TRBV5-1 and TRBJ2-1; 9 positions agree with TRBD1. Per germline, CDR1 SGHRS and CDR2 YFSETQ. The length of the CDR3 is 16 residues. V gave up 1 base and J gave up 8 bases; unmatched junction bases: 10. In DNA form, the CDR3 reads TGCGCCAGCAGCTTGCTCACCGGGACAGGGTACCATGAGCAGTTCTTC. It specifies CASSLLTGTGYHEQFF.

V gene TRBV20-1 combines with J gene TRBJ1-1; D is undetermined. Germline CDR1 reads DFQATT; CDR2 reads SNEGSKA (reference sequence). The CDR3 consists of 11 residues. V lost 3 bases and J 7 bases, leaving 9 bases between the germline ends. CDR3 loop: CSASKRDEAFF. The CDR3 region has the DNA TGCAGTGCTAGTAAGCGTGATGAAGCTTTCTTT.

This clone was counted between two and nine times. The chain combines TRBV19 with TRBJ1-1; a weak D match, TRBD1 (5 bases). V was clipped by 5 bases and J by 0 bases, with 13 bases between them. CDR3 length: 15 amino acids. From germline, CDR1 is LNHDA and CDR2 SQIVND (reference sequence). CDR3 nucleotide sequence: TGTGCCAGTAGTGAAGGGGATATCATGAACACTGAAGCTTTCTTT. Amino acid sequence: CASSEGDIMNTEAFF.

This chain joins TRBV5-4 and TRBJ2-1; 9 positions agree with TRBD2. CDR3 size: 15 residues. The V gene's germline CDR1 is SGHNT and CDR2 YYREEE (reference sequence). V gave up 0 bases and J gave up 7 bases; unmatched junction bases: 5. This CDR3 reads CASSLGLAGSNEQFF. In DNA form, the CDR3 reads TGTGCCAGCAGCTTGGGGCTAGCGGGATCGAATGAGCAGTTCTTC.

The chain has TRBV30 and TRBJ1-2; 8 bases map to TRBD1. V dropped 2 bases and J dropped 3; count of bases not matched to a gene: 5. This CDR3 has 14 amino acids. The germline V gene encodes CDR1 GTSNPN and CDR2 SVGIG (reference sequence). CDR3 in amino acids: CAWSLWTGYYGYTF. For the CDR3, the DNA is TGTGCCTGGAGTCTCTGGACAGGGTACTATGGCTACACCTTC.

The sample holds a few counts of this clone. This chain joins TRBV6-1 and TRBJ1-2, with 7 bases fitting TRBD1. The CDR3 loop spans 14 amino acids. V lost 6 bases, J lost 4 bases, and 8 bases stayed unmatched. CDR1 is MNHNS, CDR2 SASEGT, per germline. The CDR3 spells CASRTKTGTYGYTF. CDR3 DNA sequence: TGTGCCAGCAGAACAAAGACAGGGACCTATGGCTACACCTTC.

The DNA of the CDR3 is TGTGCCAGCAGCCCCGTTTGGGGGGGCAATCAGCCCCAGCATTTT. Translation: CASSPVWGGNQPQHF. V and J are TRBV7-2 and TRBJ1-5, with D possibly matching TRBD1 (5 bases). Germline V gene lookup returns CDR1 SGHTA and CDR2 FQGNSA. The CDR3 loop spans 15 amino acids. The V end lost 5 bases, the J end lost 2 bases, and 13 bases lay between the germline ends.

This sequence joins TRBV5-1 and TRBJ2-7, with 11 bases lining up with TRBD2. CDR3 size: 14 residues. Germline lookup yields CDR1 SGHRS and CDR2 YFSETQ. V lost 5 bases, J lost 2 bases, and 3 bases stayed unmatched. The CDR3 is CASRLAGDTYEQYF. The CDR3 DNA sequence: TGCGCCAGCAGACTAGCGGGAGACACCTACGAGCAGTACTTC.

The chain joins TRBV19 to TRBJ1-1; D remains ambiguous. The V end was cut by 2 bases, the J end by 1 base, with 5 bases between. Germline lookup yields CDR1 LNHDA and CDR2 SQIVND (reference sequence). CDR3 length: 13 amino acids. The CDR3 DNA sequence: TGTGCCAGTAGTATAAGTAGGAACACTGAAGCTTTCTTT. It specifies CASSISRNTEAFF. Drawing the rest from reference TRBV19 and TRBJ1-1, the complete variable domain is DGGITQSPKYLFRKEGQNVTLSCEQNLNHDAMYWYRQDPGQGLRLIYYSQIVNDFQKGDIAEGYSVSREKKESFPLTVTSAQKNPTAFYLCASSISRNTEAFFGQGTRLTVV.

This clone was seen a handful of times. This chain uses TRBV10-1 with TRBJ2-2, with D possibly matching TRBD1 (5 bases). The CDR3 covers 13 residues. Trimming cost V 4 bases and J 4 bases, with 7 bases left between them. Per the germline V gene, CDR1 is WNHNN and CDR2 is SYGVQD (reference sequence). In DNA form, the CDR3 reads TGCGCCAGCAGTGTCACAGGCACCGGGGAGCTGTTTTTT. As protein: CASSVTGTGELFF.

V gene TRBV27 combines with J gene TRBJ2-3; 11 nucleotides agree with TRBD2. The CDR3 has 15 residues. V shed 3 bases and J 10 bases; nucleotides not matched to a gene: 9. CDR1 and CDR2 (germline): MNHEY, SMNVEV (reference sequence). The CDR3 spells CASSFRLAGSLAQYF. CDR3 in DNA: TGTGCCAGCAGTTTTCGACTAGCGGGAAGCCTTGCGCAGTATTTT.

The CDR3 reads CASSERDRLNEKLFF. The CDR3 region has the DNA TGTGCCAGCAGCGAGAGGGACAGGCTTAATGAAAAACTGTTTTTT. The chain is built from TRBV9 and TRBJ1-4, with TRBD1 matching over 8 bases. The germline V gene encodes CDR1 SGDLS and CDR2 YYNGEE. The CDR3 runs to 15 residues. The J segment lost 4 bases and the V segment lost 3 bases, leaving 5 bases of the junction unmatched.

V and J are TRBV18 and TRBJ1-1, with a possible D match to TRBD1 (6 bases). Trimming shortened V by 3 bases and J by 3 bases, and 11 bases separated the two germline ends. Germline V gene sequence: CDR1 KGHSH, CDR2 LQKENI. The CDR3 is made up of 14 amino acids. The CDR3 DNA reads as TGTGCCAGCTCACCCATGACAGGAGACACTGAAGCTTTCTTT. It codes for CASSPMTGDTEAFF. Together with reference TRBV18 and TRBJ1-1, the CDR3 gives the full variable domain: NAGVMQNPRHLVRRRGQEARLRCSPMKGHSHVYWYRQLPEEGLKFMVYLQKENIIDESGMPKERFSAEFPKEGPSILRIQQVVRGDSAAYFCASSPMTGDTEAFFGQGTRLTVV.

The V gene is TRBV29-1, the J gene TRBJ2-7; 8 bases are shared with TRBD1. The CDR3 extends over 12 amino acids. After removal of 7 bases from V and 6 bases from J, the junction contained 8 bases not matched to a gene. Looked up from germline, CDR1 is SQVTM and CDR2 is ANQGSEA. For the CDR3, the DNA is TGCAGCGGGGGGACAGGTTCGCGCGAGCAGTACTTC. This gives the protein CSGGTGSREQYF.

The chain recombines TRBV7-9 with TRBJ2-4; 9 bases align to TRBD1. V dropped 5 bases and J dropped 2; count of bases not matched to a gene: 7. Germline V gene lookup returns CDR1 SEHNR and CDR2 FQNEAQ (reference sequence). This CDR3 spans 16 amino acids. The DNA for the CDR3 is TGTGCCAGCAGCCCCAGGACAGGGGAACCCAAAAACATTCAGTACTTC. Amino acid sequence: CASSPRTGEPKNIQYF.

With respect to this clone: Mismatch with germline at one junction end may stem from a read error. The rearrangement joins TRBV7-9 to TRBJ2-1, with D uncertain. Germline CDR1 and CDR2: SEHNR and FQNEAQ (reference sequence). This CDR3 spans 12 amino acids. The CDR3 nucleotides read TGTTCCAGCAGCTTATTGGGCAGTCAGGCGTTCTTC. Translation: CSSSLLGSQAFF.

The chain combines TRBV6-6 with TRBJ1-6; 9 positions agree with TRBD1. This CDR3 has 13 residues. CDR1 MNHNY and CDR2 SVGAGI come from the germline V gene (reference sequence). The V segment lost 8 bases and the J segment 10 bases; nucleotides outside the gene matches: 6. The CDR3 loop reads CASGDRAGSPLHF. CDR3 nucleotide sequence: TGTGCCAGCGGGGACAGGGCCGGATCACCCCTCCACTTT.

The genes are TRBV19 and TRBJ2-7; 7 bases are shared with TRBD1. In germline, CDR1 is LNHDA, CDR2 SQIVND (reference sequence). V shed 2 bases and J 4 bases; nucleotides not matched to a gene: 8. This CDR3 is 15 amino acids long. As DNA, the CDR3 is TGTGCCAGTAGTATAACAGGGGCTGGGGGATACGAGCAGTACTTC. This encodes CASSITGAGGYEQYF.

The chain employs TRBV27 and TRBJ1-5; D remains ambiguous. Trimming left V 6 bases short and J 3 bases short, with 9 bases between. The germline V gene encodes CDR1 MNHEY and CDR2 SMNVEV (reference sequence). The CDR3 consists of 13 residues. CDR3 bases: TGTGCCAGCAGGCGGGTGACCAATCAGCCCCAGCATTTT. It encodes CASRRVTNQPQHF.

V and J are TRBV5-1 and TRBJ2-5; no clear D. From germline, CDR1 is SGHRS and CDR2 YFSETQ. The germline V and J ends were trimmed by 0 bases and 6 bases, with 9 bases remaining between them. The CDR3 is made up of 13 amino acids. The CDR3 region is CASSLAGLKTQYF. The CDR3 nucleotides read TGCGCCAGCAGCTTGGCCGGGTTGAAGACCCAGTACTTC.

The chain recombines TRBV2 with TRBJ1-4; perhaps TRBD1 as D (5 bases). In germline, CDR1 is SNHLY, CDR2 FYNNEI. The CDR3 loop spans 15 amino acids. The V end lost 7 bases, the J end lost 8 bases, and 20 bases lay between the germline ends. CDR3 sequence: CASNVVRQGGEKLFF. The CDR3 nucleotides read TGTGCCAGCAACGTAGTTAGGCAGGGAGGCGAAAAACTGTTTTTT.